Shown below are 8 T cell receptor beta chains from a single sample sequenced in a study of CXCR3-negative and CXCR3-positive naive CD8 T cells. cDNA libraries for TRB were generated by 5' RACE incorporating UMI labels. TCRdb reprocessed the 5' RACE reads, with one entry per CDR3 protein and no DNA. Here the sample table reports over 100,000 distinct CDR3 sequences. The sequenced sample consisted of naive CXCR3- CD8+ T cells from blood. Noted subset: CD45RO-CCR7+CD27+CD95- naive CD8+ T cells lacking CXCR3 (TNR3-). Receptors originate from a human donor in good health. Some clones in this sample may be carry-over from other donors' samples.

The J gene is TRBJ2-3, the V gene TRBV29-1. The CDR3 has 13 amino acids. CDR1 is SQVTM and CDR2 is ANQGSEA in the germline V gene. The chain's CDR3 is CSADPYATDTQYF.

The V call is TRBV2, the J call TRBJ2-7; no DNA is available, so the TRBD1 call from TCRdb remains unchecked. Germline lookup yields CDR1 SNHLY and CDR2 FYNNEI. This CDR3 is 15 amino acids long. The CDR3 loop reads CASSDRRDRGHEQYF.

The chain carries TRBV5-6 and TRBJ2-7. The CDR3 extends over 14 amino acids. The germline V gene encodes CDR1 SGHDT and CDR2 YYEEEE. The CDR3 loop reads CASSLLDSSYEQYF.

The chain is built from TRBV5-6 and TRBJ2-5; lacking DNA, the TRBD2 call made by TCRdb goes unchecked. This CDR3 has 15 amino acids. CDR1 is SGHDT and CDR2 is YYEEEE in the germline V gene. The CDR3 region is CASSSRLAGAETQYF.

The chain joins TRBV20-1 to TRBJ1-1; the TCRdb call, TRBD1, lacks DNA for checking. CDR1 is DFQATT, CDR2 SNEGSKA, per germline (reference sequence). The CDR3 extends over 13 amino acids. CDR3 sequence: CSAWTLPYTEAFF.

This rearrangement joins TRBV12-3 or TRBV12-4 to TRBJ2-3; absent DNA, TCRdb's TRBD2 call cannot be checked. CDR3 length: 14 amino acids. The chain's CDR3 is CASSFILAGDTQYF.

The rearrangement uses TRBV15 and TRBJ1-2; absent DNA, TCRdb's TRBD1 call cannot be checked. This CDR3 has 12 residues. Per germline, CDR1 LNHNV and CDR2 YYDKDF (reference sequence). The chain's CDR3 is CATSPGDYGYTF.

The V gene is TRBV7-9, the J gene TRBJ2-5; the D gene TCRdb calls, TRBD1, cannot be checked with no DNA. This CDR3 comprises 17 residues. Germline lookup yields CDR1 SEHNR and CDR2 FQNEAQ (reference sequence). CDR3 sequence: CASRSTSRGHSGETQYF.